Shown below are 26 T cell receptor beta chains from a single sample sequenced in a study of cytomegalovirus exposure and HLA in healthy donors. This PCR relied on a set of 60 Vbeta primers and 13 Jbeta primers. Assay used: immunoSEQ multiplex PCR; TCRdb lists only in-frame clones, some missing. The sample has some 200,000 clones; approximately 80% are singletons. The sequenced sample consisted of PBMCs. All receptors derive from a woman between 40 and 55 years old in good health and CMV-seronegative.

J is TRBJ1-1 and V is TRBV7-2, with a tentative D call TRBD1 (6 bases). V shed 5 bases and J shed 4 bases, with 14 bases lying between them. This CDR3 spans 14 amino acids. The germline V gene encodes CDR1 SGHTA and CDR2 FQGNSA. This CDR3 reads CASSRGRGGTEAFF. Here the CDR3 DNA reads TGTGCCAGCAGCAGGGGTCGAGGGGGCACTGAAGCTTTCTTT.

The chain recombines TRBV6-1 with TRBJ1-2, with 8 bases fitting TRBD1. The V segment lost 5 bases and the J segment 4 bases; nucleotides outside the gene matches: 6. The CDR3 totals 14 residues. From germline, CDR1 is MNHNS and CDR2 SASEGT. The chain's CDR3 is CASSRTGQLYGYTF. The CDR3 DNA is TGTGCCAGCAGTCGGACAGGGCAGCTCTATGGCTACACCTTC.

This sequence joins TRBV4-3 and TRBJ1-2, with TRBD1 as a possible D gene (5 bases). The V end lost 0 bases, the J end lost 4 bases, and 9 bases lay between the germline ends. Germline CDR1 LGHNA, CDR2 YSLEER. There are 14 residues in the CDR3. CDR3 sequence reads: CASSQDQGPYGYTF. The CDR3, as DNA: TGCGCCAGCAGCCAAGATCAGGGCCCCTATGGCTACACCTTC.

The rearrangement joins TRBV5-6 to TRBJ1-1, with TRBD1 matching 7 bases. The CDR3 is 17 amino acids. In germline, CDR1 is SGHDT, CDR2 YYEEEE. V dropped 1 base and J dropped 0; count of bases not matched to a gene: 9. CDR3 nucleotides: TGTGCCAGCAGCTTGCGACAGGGTGTCTCCATGAACACTGAAGCTTTCTTT. It codes for CASSLRQGVSMNTEAFF.

This sequence joins TRBV19 and TRBJ2-2; TRBD1 agrees at 9 bases. V shed 2 bases, J shed 7 bases, and the junction held 8 bases outside the gene matches. In germline, CDR1 is LNHDA, CDR2 SQIVND (reference sequence). The CDR3 covers 16 residues. As DNA, the CDR3 is TGTGCCAGTAGTATAAGGGACAGGGTAGGGCTCGGGGAGCTGTTTTTT. Amino acids: CASSIRDRVGLGELFF.

The CDR3: CATSRDTTGETQYF. CDR3 in DNA: TGTGCCACCAGCAGAGATACGACAGGAGAGACCCAGTACTTC. This chain uses TRBV15 with TRBJ2-5; tentative D call: TRBD1 (6 bases). This CDR3 region has 14 residues. Germline loops: CDR1 LNHNV, CDR2 YYDKDF (reference sequence). Trimming removed 0 bases at V and 4 bases at J, with 9 bases between.

Here the CDR3 DNA reads TGCGCCAGCAGCTTGGTGCAGGGGGCCGACGAGCAGTACTTC. Its protein product is CASSLVQGADEQYF. The rearrangement joins TRBV5-1 to TRBJ2-7, with 8 bases fitting TRBD1. The CDR3 consists of 14 residues. Germline V gene data show CDR1 as SGHRS and CDR2 as YFSETQ. The V and J ends lost 0 bases and 5 bases, in that order; junction bases with no gene match: 4. The entire variable domain, with the rest obtained from reference TRBV5-1 and TRBJ2-7, is as follows: KAGVTQTPRYLIKTRGQQVTLSCSPISGHRSVSWYQQTPGQGLQFLFEYFSETQRNKGNFPGRFSGRQFSNSRSEMNVSTLELGDSALYLCASSLVQGADEQYFGPGTRLTVT.

The chain employs TRBV7-9 and TRBJ2-7; 8 bases map to TRBD1. Germline V lookup: CDR1 SEHNR, CDR2 FQNEAQ (reference sequence). With V trimmed by 5 bases and J by 5 bases, 11 bases remained unmatched. The CDR3 runs 15 residues. This chain's CDR3 is CASSTNDRGGNEQYF. DNA for the CDR3: TGTGCCAGCAGCACAAATGACAGGGGTGGCAACGAGCAGTACTTC.

J is TRBJ1-2 and V is TRBV6-5; the D gene is possibly TRBD1 (5 bases). Germline assignment: CDR1 MNHEY and CDR2 SVGAGI. The CDR3 runs to 12 residues. Between the trimmed V and J ends, which lost 6 bases and 4 bases, there was a span of 9 bases. The CDR3 nucleotides read TGTGCCAGCAGCGACGGGGGCTATGGCTACACCTTC. This encodes CASSDGGYGYTF.

The CDR3 reads CASSVHPYEQYF. In DNA form, the CDR3 reads TGTGCCAGCAGCGTACACCCCTACGAGCAGTACTTC. This rearrangement joins TRBV14 to TRBJ2-7; D not resolved. Germline CDR1 reads SGHDN; CDR2 reads FVKESK. The CDR3 is 12 residues long. The ends were cut back, 5 bases at V and 2 bases at J, with 7 bases in the middle.

J is TRBJ2-1 and V is TRBV2, with a possible D match to TRBD2 (7 bases). The germline V gene encodes CDR1 SNHLY and CDR2 FYNNEI. Trimming left V 3 bases short and J 8 bases short, with 23 bases between. This CDR3 has 17 amino acids. The CDR3 nucleotides read TGTGCCAGCAGTGACACTGAAGATTGGGGGGGGCAGGATGAGCAGTTCTTC. Translated, it gives CASSDTEDWGGQDEQFF.

A single count supports this clone. The CDR3 region is CASTPMRNTEAFF. In DNA, the CDR3 is TGTGCCAGCACCCCAATGCGTAACACTGAAGCTTTCTTT. The J gene is TRBJ1-1, the V gene TRBV6-6; no definite D call. The CDR3 is 13 amino acids. The V end was cut by 7 bases, the J end by 2 bases, with 11 bases between. The germline CDR1 and CDR2 sequences are MNHNY and SVGAGI (reference sequence).

V gene TRBV6-5 combines with J gene TRBJ2-5; 10 bases line up with TRBD1. The DNA end favors TRBJ2-7, so the J call may be wrong. The CDR3 consists of 14 residues. Germline lookup yields CDR1 MNHEY and CDR2 SVGAGI. The CDR3 loop is CASSSTDRGHEQYF. CDR3 nucleotide sequence: TGTGCCAGCAGTTCCACCGACAGGGGGCACGAGCAGTACTTC.

The chain combines TRBV5-3 with TRBJ1-1, with D possibly TRBD1 on 5 matching bases. TRBV5-3 is placed among ORFs of uncertain function. The CDR3 loop spans 14 amino acids. Trimming removed 4 bases from V and 2 bases from J, with 12 bases in between. This chain's CDR3 is CARSRDRGNTEAFF. In DNA, the CDR3 is TGTGCCAGAAGCCGCGACAGAGGAAACACTGAAGCTTTCTTT.

The rearrangement joins TRBV29-1 to TRBJ2-2; 7 bases map to TRBD2. The CDR3 sequence is 14 residues long. Trimming removed 7 bases from V and 1 base from J; junction bases left unmatched: 6. Germline assignment: CDR1 SQVTM and CDR2 ANQGSEA. This CDR3 reads CSGGASGNTGELFF. Written as DNA, the CDR3 is TGCAGCGGAGGCGCTAGCGGGAACACCGGGGAGCTGTTTTTT.

The rearrangement joins TRBV29-1 to TRBJ1-3; 7 nucleotides agree with TRBD1. The CDR3 extends over 12 amino acids. The germline V gene encodes CDR1 SQVTM and CDR2 ANQGSEA. J was trimmed by 3 bases and V by 7 bases; bases with no gene match: 3. Here the CDR3 DNA reads TGCAGCGGCCGGGACAGTGGAAACACCATATATTTT. This encodes CSGRDSGNTIYF.

The V and J genes are TRBV5-5 and TRBJ2-7, with 8 positions matching TRBD1. The CDR3 has 15 residues. The V and J ends lost 5 bases and 3 bases, in that order; junction bases with no gene match: 10. Germline CDR1 SGHKS, CDR2 YYEKEE (reference sequence). CDR3 sequence reads: CASRENQDRVYEQYF. DNA of the CDR3: TGTGCCAGCAGAGAAAACCAGGACAGGGTCTACGAGCAGTACTTC.

The chain couples TRBV5-1 to TRBJ2-5; D is unresolved. Germline CDR1 is SGHRS and CDR2 is YFSETQ. The CDR3 consists of 13 residues. V was pared by 0 bases and J by 5 bases, with 8 bases between. The CDR3 nucleotides are TGCGCCAGCAGCTTGGTGGGCTCGGAGACCCAGTACTTC. It encodes CASSLVGSETQYF.

This chain joins TRBV5-1 and TRBJ1-6; D gene unclear. Trimming stripped 0 bases from V and 0 bases from J, with 4 bases between. This CDR3 comprises 15 residues. Germline CDR1 SGHRS, CDR2 YFSETQ. CDR3 sequence reads: CASSLELSYNSPLHF. Written as DNA, the CDR3 is TGCGCCAGCAGCTTGGAACTCTCCTATAATTCACCCCTCCACTTT.

This clone showed up just once. V usage is TRBV10-3 and J usage is TRBJ1-5; D is undetermined. Germline lookup yields CDR1 ENHRY and CDR2 SYGVKD. The V and J ends lost 3 bases and 5 bases respectively, with 8 bases between them. The CDR3 spans 13 residues. CDR3 in amino acids: CAISDRRDQPQHF. Here the CDR3 DNA reads TGTGCCATCAGTGACCGGCGGGATCAGCCCCAGCATTTT.

The rearrangement links TRBV27 to TRBJ1-1; 8 bases fit TRBD1. Germline CDR1 is MNHEY and CDR2 is SMNVEV (reference sequence). V shed 6 bases and J 4 bases; nucleotides not matched to a gene: 10. The CDR3 is made up of 15 amino acids. The CDR3 region has the DNA TGTGCCAGCAGCCCGGACAGGGTGAGAGGCACTGAAGCTTTCTTT. Translation gives CASSPDRVRGTEAFF.

This chain uses TRBV28 with TRBJ2-1, with a tentative D call TRBD2 (7 bases). The CDR3 is 14 residues long. Germline loops: CDR1 MDHEN, CDR2 SYDVKM. Trimming removed 1 base from V and 7 bases from J, with 11 bases in between. The CDR3 spells CASSLLEGGNEQFF. In DNA, the CDR3 is TGTGCCAGCAGTTTATTAGAGGGGGGGAATGAGCAGTTCTTC.

The rearrangement links TRBV6-1 to TRBJ1-2; D perhaps matches TRBD1 (6 bases). The CDR3 covers 12 residues. The V end was cut by 7 bases, the J end by 5 bases, with 11 bases between. Germline-derived CDR1 and CDR2 are MNHNS and SASEGT. The CDR3 is CASMNREYGYTF. CDR3 DNA: TGTGCCAGCATGAACAGGGAATATGGCTACACCTTC.

The genes are TRBV10-2 and TRBJ2-7; tentative D call: TRBD2 (5 bases). The length of the CDR3 is 13 residues. The V end was cut by 5 bases, the J end by 5 bases, with 13 bases between. CDR1 and CDR2 from the germline V gene are WSHSY and SAAADI. The CDR3 DNA sequence: TGCGCCAGCAGTACCGGGGTAGGCAACGAGCAGTACTTC. Its translation: CASSTGVGNEQYF.

This clone was seen a handful of times. This chain joins TRBV10-3 and TRBJ2-3; 10 bases fit TRBD2. CDR1 is ENHRY and CDR2 is SYGVKD in the germline V gene. The CDR3 is made up of 16 amino acids. J was trimmed by 0 bases and V by 7 bases; bases with no gene match: 7. The CDR3 bases are TGTGCCATCACCTCTAGCGGGGGATCTAGCACAGATACGCAGTATTTT. Translating gives CAITSSGGSSTDTQYF.

This chain joins TRBV4-1 and TRBJ2-7, with a possible D match to TRBD1 (6 bases). Trimming stripped 1 base from V and 3 bases from J, with 10 bases between. Germline loops: CDR1 MGHRA, CDR2 YSYEKL. The CDR3 totals 14 residues. CDR3 DNA: TGCGCCAGCAGCCAAGTCGGCAGGGGCTACGAGCAGTACTTC. This codes for CASSQVGRGYEQYF.